These T cell receptor beta chains were read from a single sample in a study of blood T cells in healthy people across ages. TCRdb re-derived calls from the 5' RACE reads in MiXCR, one entry per CDR3 protein. The sample consists of hundreds of thousands of distinct CDR3 sequences, roughly 43% of them appearing once. Sequences were obtained from blood. All receptors derive from a man older than 75 in good health. CDR3s include the opening cysteine and the closing phenylalanine or tryptophan. A D gene is named only where the DNA matches it firmly. Clone size is given for some rows only: seen once, a few or many times, or a class if the clone is expanded.

cdr3_aa: CASSQDLRGGYTF
cdr3_nt: TGTGCCAGCAGCCAAGATCTGCGGGGTGGCTACACCTTC
clone_size: -
j_call: TRBJ1-2
d_call: -
v_call: TRBV3-1

cdr3_aa: CSARNSGHTDTQYF
cdr3_nt: TGCAGTGCTAGAAATAGCGGACACACAGATACGCAGTATTTT
clone_size: few
j_call: TRBJ2-3
d_call: -
v_call: TRBV20-1

cdr3_aa: CSATTREQFF
cdr3_nt: TGCAGTGCCACGACTCGAGAGCAGTTCTTC
clone_size: -
j_call: TRBJ2-1
d_call: -
v_call: TRBV20-1

cdr3_aa: CSAFGIADSGYTF
cdr3_nt: TGCAGTGCTTTCGGGATAGCGGATAGTGGCTACACCTTC
clone_size: -
j_call: TRBJ1-2
d_call: -
v_call: TRBV20-1

cdr3_aa: CSAGPWDSTDTQYF
cdr3_nt: TGCAGTGCTGGACCCTGGGACAGCACAGATACGCAGTATTTT
clone_size: few
j_call: TRBJ2-3
d_call: -
v_call: TRBV20-1

cdr3_aa: CASSLPLAGRYNEQFF
cdr3_nt: TGTGCCAGCAGCCTCCCGCTAGCGGGAAGGTACAATGAGCAGTTCTTC
clone_size: -
j_call: TRBJ2-1
d_call: TRBD2
v_call: TRBV3-1

cdr3_aa: CASSSLTGAYEQYF
cdr3_nt: TGCGCCAGCAGCTCCTTGACAGGGGCCTACGAGCAGTACTTC
clone_size: few
j_call: TRBJ2-7
d_call: TRBD1
v_call: TRBV5-1

cdr3_aa: CASSVRGGSTDTQYF
cdr3_nt: TGTGCCAGCAGCGTACGCGGGGGAAGCACAGATACGCAGTATTTT
clone_size: -
j_call: TRBJ2-3
d_call: TRBD2
v_call: TRBV9

cdr3_aa: CASSSLAGEPSEQFF
cdr3_nt: TGTGCCAGCAGCTCCCTAGCGGGGGAACCTAGTGAGCAGTTCTTC
clone_size: -
j_call: TRBJ2-1
d_call: TRBD2
v_call: TRBV5-5

cdr3_aa: CASSLRSQRSNQPQHF
cdr3_nt: TGTGCCAGCAGCTTACGGTCCCAACGTAGCAATCAGCCCCAGCATTTT
clone_size: -
j_call: TRBJ1-5
d_call: -
v_call: TRBV27

cdr3_aa: CSARPDPYNEQFF
cdr3_nt: TGCAGTGCCCGCCCGGACCCCTACAATGAGCAGTTCTTC
clone_size: -
j_call: TRBJ2-1
d_call: -
v_call: TRBV20-1

cdr3_aa: CATSADRGPYEQYF
cdr3_nt: TGTGCCACCAGCGCGGACAGGGGACCCTACGAGCAGTACTTC
clone_size: many
j_call: TRBJ2-7
d_call: TRBD1
v_call: TRBV15

cdr3_aa: CASSWTSGRIEQFF
cdr3_nt: TGTGCCAGCAGTTGGACTAGCGGGAGAATTGAGCAGTTCTTT
clone_size: -
j_call: TRBJ2-1
d_call: TRBD2
v_call: TRBV27

cdr3_aa: CASSQRGEGYGYTF
cdr3_nt: TGTGCCAGCAGCCAGAGGGGTGAGGGCTATGGCTACACCTTC
clone_size: -
j_call: TRBJ1-2
d_call: -
v_call: TRBV7-2

cdr3_aa: CAWSRVLAEQFF
cdr3_nt: TGTGCCTGGAGTCGAGTGCTAGCAGAGCAGTTCTTC
clone_size: few
j_call: TRBJ2-1
d_call: -
v_call: TRBV30

cdr3_aa: CASSVGDFDQPQHF
cdr3_nt: TGTGCCAGCAGCGTGGGGGATTTCGATCAGCCCCAGCATTTT
clone_size: -
j_call: TRBJ1-5
d_call: -
v_call: TRBV7-9

cdr3_aa: CASSRALRGGLETQYF
cdr3_nt: TGTGCCAGCAGCCGAGCACTGCGGGGGGGCCTGGAGACCCAGTACTTC
clone_size: -
j_call: TRBJ2-5
d_call: TRBD2
v_call: TRBV14

cdr3_aa: CASSVGVAGETYNEQFF
cdr3_nt: TGTGCCAGCAGCGTCGGGGTGGCGGGAGAAACCTACAATGAGCAGTTCTTC
clone_size: few
j_call: TRBJ2-1
d_call: TRBD2
v_call: TRBV9

cdr3_aa: CASSYFGSSGANVLTF
cdr3_nt: TGTGCCAGCAGTTACTTCGGCAGCTCTGGGGCCAACGTCCTGACTTTC
clone_size: -
j_call: TRBJ2-6
d_call: -
v_call: TRBV6-2/TRBV6-3

cdr3_aa: CASNGQGNLANYGYTF
cdr3_nt: TGTGCCAGCAACGGACAGGGCAACTTGGCTAACTATGGCTACACCTTT
clone_size: -
j_call: TRBJ1-2
d_call: TRBD1
v_call: TRBV7-2

cdr3_aa: CSARRTSRQETQYF
cdr3_nt: TGCAGTGCTAGAAGGACGTCTCGCCAAGAGACCCAGTACTTC
clone_size: -
j_call: TRBJ2-5
d_call: -
v_call: TRBV20-1

cdr3_aa: CASSLRVAAPYNEQFF
cdr3_nt: TGTGCCAGCAGCTTACGGGTAGCAGCCCCCTACAATGAGCAGTTCTTC
clone_size: -
j_call: TRBJ2-1
d_call: -
v_call: TRBV7-2

cdr3_aa: CASRLAGGVGELFF
cdr3_nt: TGTGCCAGCAGACTAGCGGGAGGCGTCGGGGAGCTGTTTTTT
clone_size: many
j_call: TRBJ2-2
d_call: TRBD2
v_call: TRBV6-5

cdr3_aa: CSARDGAKPYGYTF
cdr3_nt: TGCAGTGCTAGAGATGGGGCCAAGCCATATGGCTACACCTTC
clone_size: few
j_call: TRBJ1-2
d_call: -
v_call: TRBV20-1

cdr3_aa: CASRRGTNEKLFF
cdr3_nt: TGTGCCAGCCGTCGGGGAACAAATGAAAAACTGTTTTTT
clone_size: few
j_call: TRBJ1-4
d_call: -
v_call: TRBV7-2

cdr3_aa: CASSHRKGGRRRPDTDTQYF
cdr3_nt: TGTGCCAGCAGTCACCGAAAAGGGGGAAGAAGACGCCCCGACACAGATACGCAGTATTTT
clone_size: -
j_call: TRBJ2-3
d_call: -
v_call: TRBV27

cdr3_aa: CAITGLKPSSYNEQFF
cdr3_nt: TGTGCCATCACCGGACTGAAACCCAGCTCCTACAATGAGCAGTTCTTC
clone_size: -
j_call: TRBJ2-1
d_call: -
v_call: TRBV10-3

cdr3_aa: CAISRGPGEQYF
cdr3_nt: TGTGCCATCAGCAGGGGGCCGGGCGAGCAGTACTTC
clone_size: few
j_call: TRBJ2-7
d_call: TRBD1
v_call: TRBV10-3

cdr3_aa: CASSHLGAGSNQPQHF
cdr3_nt: TGCGCCAGCAGCCACCTTGGGGCTGGGAGCAATCAGCCCCAGCATTTT
clone_size: -
j_call: TRBJ1-5
d_call: -
v_call: TRBV4-1

cdr3_aa: CASSHTGASNQPQHF
cdr3_nt: TGTGCCAGCAGTCACACAGGGGCCAGCAATCAGCCCCAGCATTTT
clone_size: once
j_call: TRBJ1-5
d_call: TRBD1
v_call: TRBV27

cdr3_aa: CASSYPAGGGLGELFF
cdr3_nt: TGTGCCAGCAGTTACCCCGCAGGGGGAGGTTTAGGGGAGCTGTTTTTT
clone_size: many
j_call: TRBJ2-2
d_call: -
v_call: TRBV6-6

cdr3_aa: CASSLFWGERGPEQETQYF
cdr3_nt: TGTGCCAGCAGCTTGTTCTGGGGGGAGCGAGGACCGGAGCAAGAGACCCAGTACTTC
clone_size: -
j_call: TRBJ2-5
d_call: -
v_call: TRBV7-3

cdr3_aa: CAISDQVGGYTF
cdr3_nt: TGTGCCATCAGTGATCAGGTGGGGGGCTACACCTTC
clone_size: few
j_call: TRBJ1-2
d_call: -
v_call: TRBV10-3

cdr3_aa: CASSLAVSTYEQYF
cdr3_nt: TGTGCCAGCAGTTTAGCGGTATCGACCTACGAGCAGTACTTC
clone_size: -
j_call: TRBJ2-7
d_call: -
v_call: TRBV7-2

cdr3_aa: CASSLVPGSRGEQYF
cdr3_nt: TGTGCCAGCAGCTTAGTTCCAGGGAGTAGGGGCGAGCAGTACTTC
clone_size: many
j_call: TRBJ2-7
d_call: -
v_call: TRBV7-2

cdr3_aa: CASSLGAGGRNQPQHF
cdr3_nt: TGTGCCAGCAGCTTAGGTGCAGGGGGCCGCAATCAGCCCCAGCATTTT
clone_size: few
j_call: TRBJ1-5
d_call: TRBD1
v_call: TRBV7-2

cdr3_aa: CASRSGTGGYGYTF
cdr3_nt: TGTGCCAGCAGATCCGGGACAGGGGGCTATGGCTACACCTTC
clone_size: many
j_call: TRBJ1-2
d_call: TRBD1
v_call: TRBV6-5

cdr3_aa: CASSQDLTAGGARREQFF
cdr3_nt: TGCGCCAGCAGCCAAGACCTGACTGCGGGGGGGGCTCGAAGAGAGCAGTTCTTC
clone_size: -
j_call: TRBJ2-1
d_call: TRBD2
v_call: TRBV4-1

cdr3_aa: CASSFPGLAGDADTQYF
cdr3_nt: TGTGCCAGCAGCTTCCCAGGACTAGCGGGAGACGCAGATACGCAGTATTTT
clone_size: few
j_call: TRBJ2-3
d_call: -
v_call: TRBV21-1

cdr3_aa: CASSQELAGGREQYF
cdr3_nt: TGTGCCAGCAGCCAAGAGCTAGCGGGAGGGCGCGAGCAGTACTTC
clone_size: -
j_call: TRBJ2-7
d_call: TRBD2
v_call: TRBV14

cdr3_aa: CASSWDRKGEQYF
cdr3_nt: TGTGCCAGCAGTTGGGACAGGAAGGGCGAGCAGTACTTC
clone_size: -
j_call: TRBJ2-7
d_call: TRBD1
v_call: TRBV11-1

cdr3_aa: CASSAPGQGVWNTEAFF
cdr3_nt: TGTGCCAGCAGCGCACCGGGACAGGGGGTATGGAACACTGAAGCTTTCTTT
clone_size: -
j_call: TRBJ1-1
d_call: TRBD1
v_call: TRBV9